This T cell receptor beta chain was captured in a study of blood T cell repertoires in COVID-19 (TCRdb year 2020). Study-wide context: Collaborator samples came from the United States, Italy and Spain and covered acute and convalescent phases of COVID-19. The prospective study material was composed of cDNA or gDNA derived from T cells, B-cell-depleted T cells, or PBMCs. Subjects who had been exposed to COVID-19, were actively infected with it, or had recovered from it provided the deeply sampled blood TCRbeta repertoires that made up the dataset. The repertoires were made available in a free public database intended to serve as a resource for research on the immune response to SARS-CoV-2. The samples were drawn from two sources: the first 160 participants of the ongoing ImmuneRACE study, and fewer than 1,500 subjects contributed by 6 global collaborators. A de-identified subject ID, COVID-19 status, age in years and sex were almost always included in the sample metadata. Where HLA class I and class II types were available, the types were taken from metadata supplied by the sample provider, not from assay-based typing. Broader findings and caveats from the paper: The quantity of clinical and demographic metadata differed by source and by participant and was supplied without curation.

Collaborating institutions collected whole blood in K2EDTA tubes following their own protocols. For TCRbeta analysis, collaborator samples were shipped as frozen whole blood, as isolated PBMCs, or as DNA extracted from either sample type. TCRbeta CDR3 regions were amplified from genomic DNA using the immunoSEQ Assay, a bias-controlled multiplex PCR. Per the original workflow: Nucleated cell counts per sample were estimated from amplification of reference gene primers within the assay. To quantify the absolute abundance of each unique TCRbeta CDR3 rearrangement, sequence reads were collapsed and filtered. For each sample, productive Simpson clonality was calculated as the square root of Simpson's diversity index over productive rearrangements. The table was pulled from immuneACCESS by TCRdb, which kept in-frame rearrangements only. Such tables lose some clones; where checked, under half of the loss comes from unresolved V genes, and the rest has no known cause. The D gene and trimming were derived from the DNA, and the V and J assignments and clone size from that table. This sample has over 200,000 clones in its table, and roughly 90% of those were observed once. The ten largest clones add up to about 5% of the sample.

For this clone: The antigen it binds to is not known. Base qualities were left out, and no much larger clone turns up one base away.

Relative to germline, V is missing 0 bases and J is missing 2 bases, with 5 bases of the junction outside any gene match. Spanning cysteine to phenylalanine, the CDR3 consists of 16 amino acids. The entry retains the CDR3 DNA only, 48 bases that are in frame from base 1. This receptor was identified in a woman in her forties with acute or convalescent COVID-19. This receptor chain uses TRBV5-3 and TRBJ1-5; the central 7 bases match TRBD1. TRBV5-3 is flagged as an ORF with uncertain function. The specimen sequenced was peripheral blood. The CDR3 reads CARSLDRGVRNQPQHF. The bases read TGTGCCAGAAGCTTGGACAGGGGTGTTCGCAATCAGCCCCAGCATTTT.